This T cell receptor (beta chain) appears in the sequencing data of a study of blood T cell repertoires in COVID-19. Study information: PBMCs, B-cell-depleted T cells, or T cells were the source of the cDNA or gDNA that made up the material.

Trimming removed 4 bases at V and 0 bases at J, with 13 bases between. The germline gives CDR1 SGHNT, CDR2 YYREEE (reference sequence). CDR3 size: 15 residues. As handled by the study authors: Estimation of nucleated cell counts relied on the amplification of reference gene primers. The assay was immunoSEQ multiplex PCR, and TCRdb's table has in-frame clones only and misses some. The V and J calls and clone size are taken from that table; D and trimming were inferred from the DNA. The sample contains about 160,000 clones, 85% of which appear only once. J is TRBJ1-1 and V is TRBV5-4; D is unresolved. This TCR was recovered from a human donor with acute or convalescent COVID-19. The donor label of this sample is uncertain. The sequenced sample was peripheral blood. The CDR3 sequence: CASSPPGSMNTEAFF. The CDR3 nucleotides are TGTGCCAGCAGCCCGCCCGGGAGCATGAACACTGAAGCTTTCTTT.